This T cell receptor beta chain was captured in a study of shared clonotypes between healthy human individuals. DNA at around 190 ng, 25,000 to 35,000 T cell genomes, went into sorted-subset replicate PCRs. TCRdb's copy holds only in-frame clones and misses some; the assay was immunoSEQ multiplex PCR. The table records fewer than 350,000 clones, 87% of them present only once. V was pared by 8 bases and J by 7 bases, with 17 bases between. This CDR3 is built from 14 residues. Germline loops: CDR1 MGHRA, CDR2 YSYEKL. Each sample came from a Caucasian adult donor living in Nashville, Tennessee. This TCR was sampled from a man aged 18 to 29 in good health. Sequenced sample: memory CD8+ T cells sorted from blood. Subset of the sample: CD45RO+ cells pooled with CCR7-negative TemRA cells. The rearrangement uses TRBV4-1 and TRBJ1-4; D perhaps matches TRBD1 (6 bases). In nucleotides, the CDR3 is TGCGCCAGCGGCTGGGGGGGCGCGGGTGAAAAACTGTTTTTT. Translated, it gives CASGWGGAGEKLFF.